These 8 T cell receptor beta chains originate from one sample sequenced in a study of radiotherapy plus CTLA-4 blockade in lung cancer. Generated by immunoSEQ multiplex PCR, the TCRdb table keeps only in-frame clones and is missing some. This repertoire shows 35,000 or so clones, approximately 85% found once; its top ten account for 5.8%. The sequencing here drew on peripheral blood, taken from a patient treated with radiotherapy plus ipilimumab. These receptors originate from a human donor with non-small cell lung cancer who had stable disease on radiotherapy plus ipilimumab.

V usage is TRBV15 and J usage is TRBJ2-7; the match to TRBD1 covers 8 bases. This CDR3 comprises 10 residues. The J segment lost 6 bases and the V segment lost 8 bases, leaving 0 bases of the junction unmatched. Per the germline V gene, CDR1 is LNHNV and CDR2 is YYDKDF (reference sequence). CDR3 nucleotides: TGTGCCACCCAGGGGGCCGAGCAGTACTTC. Encoded protein: CATQGAEQYF. Complete variable domain (other parts from reference TRBV15 and TRBJ2-7): DAMVIQNPRYQVTQFGKPVTLSCSQTLNHNVMYWYQQKSSQAPKLLFHYYDKDFNNEADTPDNFQSRRPNTSFCFLDIRSPGLGDTAMYLCATQGAEQYFGPGTRLTVT.

The genes are TRBV15 and TRBJ1-1; D may be TRBD1 (5 bases). V shed 5 bases and J shed 4 bases, with 14 bases lying between them. The CDR3 is 14 residues long. Germline-derived CDR1 and CDR2 are LNHNV and YYDKDF (reference sequence). CDR3 amino acids: CATSSGKEGTEAFF. The CDR3, as DNA: TGTGCCACCAGCTCAGGGAAGGAAGGCACTGAAGCTTTCTTT.

The chain has TRBV9 and TRBJ2-2; 8 bases map to TRBD2. The V gene end was trimmed by 3 bases and the J gene end by 3 bases; junction bases not matched to a gene: 7. The CDR3 length is 16 residues. In germline, CDR1 is SGDLS, CDR2 YYNGEE. CDR3 bases: TGTGCCAGCAGCGCCCCTAGCGGGCCGTACACCGGGGAGCTGTTTTTT. Amino acid sequence: CASSAPSGPYTGELFF.

The V call is TRBV7-2, the J call TRBJ1-4, with D possibly being TRBD1 (5 bases). V was shortened by 4 bases and J by 4 bases, with 13 bases between the two germline ends. Germline V CDR1 and CDR2: SGHTA, FQGNSA. The length of the CDR3 is 15 residues. The CDR3 loop reads CASSSSGGSNEKLFF. The CDR3 region has the DNA TGTGCCAGCAGCTCTAGCGGGGGGAGTAATGAAAAACTGTTTTTT.

The chain employs TRBV5-6 and TRBJ2-3; D might be TRBD1 (6 bases). CDR3 length: 16 residues. Trimming took 0 bases from V and 2 from J, leaving 13 bases between them. Germline V gene lookup returns CDR1 SGHDT and CDR2 YYEEEE. In DNA, the CDR3 is TGTGCCAGCAGCTTGGAGCAGGGGTTCCCCACAGATACGCAGTATTTT. It yields the protein CASSLEQGFPTDTQYF.

The genes are TRBV9 and TRBJ2-3; maybe TRBD2 (6 bases). The CDR3 consists of 15 residues. In germline, CDR1 is SGDLS, CDR2 YYNGEE. Trimming took 2 bases from V and 2 from J, leaving 12 bases between them. The CDR3 loop reads CASSVGDSNTDTQYF. The CDR3 coding sequence is TGTGCCAGCAGCGTTGGGGACTCCAACACAGATACGCAGTATTTT.

The chain has TRBV5-1 and TRBJ2-5, with D unresolved. Germline CDR1 and CDR2: SGHRS and YFSETQ. This CDR3 region has 12 residues. V dropped 0 bases and J dropped 6 bases, with 6 bases sitting between them. CDR3 sequence (DNA): TGCGCCAGCAGCTTGGACAGCCAGACCCAGTACTTC. Its protein product is CASSLDSQTQYF.

This clone was recorded only once. In DNA form, the CDR3 reads TGTGCCAGCAGTGTGGCGGGGTCCGTCACCAATGAGCAGTTCTTC. Amino acid sequence: CASSVAGSVTNEQFF. The chain joins TRBV2 to TRBJ2-1; perhaps TRBD2 as D (6 bases). There are 15 residues in the CDR3. V was trimmed by 4 bases and J by 6 bases, leaving 16 bases between them. Germline CDR1 and CDR2: SNHLY and FYNNEI.